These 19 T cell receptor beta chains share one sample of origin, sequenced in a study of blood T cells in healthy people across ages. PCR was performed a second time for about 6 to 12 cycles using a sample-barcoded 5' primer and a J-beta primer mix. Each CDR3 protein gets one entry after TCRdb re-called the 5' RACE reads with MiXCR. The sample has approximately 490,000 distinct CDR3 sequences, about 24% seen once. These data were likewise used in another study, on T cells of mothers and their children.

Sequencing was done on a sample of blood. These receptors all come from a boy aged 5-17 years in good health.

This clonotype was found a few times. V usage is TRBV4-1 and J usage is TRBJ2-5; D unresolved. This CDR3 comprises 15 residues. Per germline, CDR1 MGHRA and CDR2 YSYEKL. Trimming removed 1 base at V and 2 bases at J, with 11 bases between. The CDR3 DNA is TGCGCCAGCAGCCAAGGCGATAGGTTGCAAGAGACCCAGTACTTC. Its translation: CASSQGDRLQETQYF.

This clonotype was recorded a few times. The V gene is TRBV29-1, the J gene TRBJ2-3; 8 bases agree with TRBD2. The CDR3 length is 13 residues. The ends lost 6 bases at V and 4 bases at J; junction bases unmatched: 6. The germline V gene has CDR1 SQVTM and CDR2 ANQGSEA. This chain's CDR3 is CSVGTRLADTQYF. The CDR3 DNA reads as TGCAGCGTCGGGACTAGGTTGGCAGATACGCAGTATTTT.

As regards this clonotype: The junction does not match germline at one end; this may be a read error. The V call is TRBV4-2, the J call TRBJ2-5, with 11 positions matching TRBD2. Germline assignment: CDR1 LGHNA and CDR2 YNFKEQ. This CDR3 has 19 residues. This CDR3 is CASSQDSPGLAGGQEPQYF. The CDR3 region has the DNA TGTGCCAGCAGCCAAGATTCCCCAGGACTAGCGGGTGGCCAAGAGCCCCAGTACTTC.

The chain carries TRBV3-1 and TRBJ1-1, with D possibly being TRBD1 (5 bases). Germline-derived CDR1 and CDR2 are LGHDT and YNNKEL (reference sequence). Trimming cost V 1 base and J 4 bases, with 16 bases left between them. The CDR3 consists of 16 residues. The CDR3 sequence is CASSQAGGGKTTEAFF. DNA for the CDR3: TGTGCCAGCAGCCAAGCGGGGGGGGGGAAAACCACTGAAGCTTTCTTT.

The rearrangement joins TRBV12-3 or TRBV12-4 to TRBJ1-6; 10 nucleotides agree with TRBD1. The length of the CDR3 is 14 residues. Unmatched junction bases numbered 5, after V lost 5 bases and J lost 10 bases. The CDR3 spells CASSGQGVRSPLHF. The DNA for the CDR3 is TGTGCCAGCAGTGGACAGGGGGTTCGATCACCCCTCCACTTT.

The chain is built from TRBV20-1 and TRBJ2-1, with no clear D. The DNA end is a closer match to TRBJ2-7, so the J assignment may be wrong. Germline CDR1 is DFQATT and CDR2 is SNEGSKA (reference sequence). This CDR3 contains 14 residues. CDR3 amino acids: CSAPETIPEHEQYF. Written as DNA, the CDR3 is TGCAGTGCGCCGGAGACAATCCCTGAACACGAGCAGTACTTC.

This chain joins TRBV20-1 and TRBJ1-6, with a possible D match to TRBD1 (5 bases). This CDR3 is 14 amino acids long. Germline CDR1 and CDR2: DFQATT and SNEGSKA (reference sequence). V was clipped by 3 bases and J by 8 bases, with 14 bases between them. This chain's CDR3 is CSARRGADHSPLHF. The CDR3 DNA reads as TGCAGTGCTAGGCGGGGCGCGGACCATTCACCCCTCCACTTT.

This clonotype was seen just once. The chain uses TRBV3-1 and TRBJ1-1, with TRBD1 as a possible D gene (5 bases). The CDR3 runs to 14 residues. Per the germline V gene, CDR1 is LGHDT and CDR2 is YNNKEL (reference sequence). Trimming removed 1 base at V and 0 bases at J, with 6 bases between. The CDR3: CASSQAGLNTEAFF. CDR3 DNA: TGTGCCAGCAGCCAAGCAGGGCTGAACACTGAAGCTTTCTTT.

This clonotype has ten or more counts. CDR3 residues: CASSQDRGEYNEQFF. In DNA form, the CDR3 reads TGCGCCAGCAGCCAAGACAGGGGTGAGTACAATGAGCAGTTCTTC. The V and J genes are TRBV4-1 and TRBJ2-1; D is perhaps TRBD1 (6 bases). Germline values: CDR1 MGHRA, CDR2 YSYEKL. This CDR3 has 15 amino acids. The V and J ends lost 0 bases and 4 bases respectively, with 10 bases between them.

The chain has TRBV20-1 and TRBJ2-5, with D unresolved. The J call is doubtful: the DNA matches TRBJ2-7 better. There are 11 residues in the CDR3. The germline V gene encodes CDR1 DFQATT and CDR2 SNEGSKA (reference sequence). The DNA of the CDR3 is TGCAGTGCTAGACCCCCCCACGAGCAGTACTTC. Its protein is CSARPPHEQYF.

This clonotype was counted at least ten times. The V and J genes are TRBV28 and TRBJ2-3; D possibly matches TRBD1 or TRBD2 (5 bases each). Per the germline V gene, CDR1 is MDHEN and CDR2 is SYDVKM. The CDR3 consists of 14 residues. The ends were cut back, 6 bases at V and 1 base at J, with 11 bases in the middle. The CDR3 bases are TGTGCCAGCAGCTTACGGGGACGCACAGATACGCAGTATTTT. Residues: CASSLRGRTDTQYF.

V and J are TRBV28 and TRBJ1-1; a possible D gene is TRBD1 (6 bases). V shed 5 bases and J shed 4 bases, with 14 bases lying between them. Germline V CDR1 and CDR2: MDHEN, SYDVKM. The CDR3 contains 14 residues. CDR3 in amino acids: CASSTQGGGTEAFF. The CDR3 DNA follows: TGTGCCAGCAGTACTCAGGGAGGGGGCACTGAAGCTTTCTTT. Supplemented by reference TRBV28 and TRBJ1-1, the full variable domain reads DVKVTQSSRYLVKRTGEKVFLECVQDMDHENMFWYRQDPGLGLRLIYFSYDVKMKEKGDIPEGYSVSREKKERFSLILESASTNQTSMYLCASSTQGGGTEAFFGQGTRLTVV.

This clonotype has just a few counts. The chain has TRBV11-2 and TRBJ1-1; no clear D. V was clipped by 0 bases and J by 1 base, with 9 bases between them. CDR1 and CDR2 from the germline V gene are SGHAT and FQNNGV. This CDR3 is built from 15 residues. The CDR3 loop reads CASSLDRGSNTEAFF. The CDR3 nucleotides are TGTGCCAGCAGCTTAGATCGAGGGTCGAACACTGAAGCTTTCTTT.

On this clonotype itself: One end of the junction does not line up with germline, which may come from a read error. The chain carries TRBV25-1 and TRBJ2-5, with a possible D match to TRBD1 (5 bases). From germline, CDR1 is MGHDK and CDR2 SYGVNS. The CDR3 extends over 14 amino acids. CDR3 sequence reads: CASSEDSYQETPYF. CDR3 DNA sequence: TGTGCCAGCAGTGAAGACAGCTACCAAGAGACCCCGTACTTC.

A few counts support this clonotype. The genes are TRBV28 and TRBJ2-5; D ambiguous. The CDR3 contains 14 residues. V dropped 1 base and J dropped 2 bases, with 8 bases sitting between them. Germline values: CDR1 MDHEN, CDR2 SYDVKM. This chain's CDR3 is CASSLSVAQETQYF. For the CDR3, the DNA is TGTGCCAGCAGTTTATCAGTTGCTCAAGAGACCCAGTACTTC.

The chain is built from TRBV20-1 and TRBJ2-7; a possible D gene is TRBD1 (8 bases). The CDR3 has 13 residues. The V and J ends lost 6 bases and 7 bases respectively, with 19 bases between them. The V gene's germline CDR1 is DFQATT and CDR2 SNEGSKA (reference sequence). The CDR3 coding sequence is TGCAGTGCAAGCGGGACAGGACCGCTGGAGCAGTACTTC. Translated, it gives CSASGTGPLEQYF.

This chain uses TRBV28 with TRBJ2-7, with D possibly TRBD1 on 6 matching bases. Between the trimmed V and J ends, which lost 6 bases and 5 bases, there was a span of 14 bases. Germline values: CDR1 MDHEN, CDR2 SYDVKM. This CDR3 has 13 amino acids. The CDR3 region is CASRLQGFNEQYF. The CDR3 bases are TGTGCCAGCAGACTACAGGGATTCAACGAGCAGTACTTC.

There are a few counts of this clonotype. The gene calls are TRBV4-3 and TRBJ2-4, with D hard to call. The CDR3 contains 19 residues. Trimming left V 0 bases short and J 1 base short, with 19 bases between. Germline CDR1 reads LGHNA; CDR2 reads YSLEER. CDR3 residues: CASSQEVRSYSGAKNIQYF. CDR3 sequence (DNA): TGCGCCAGCAGCCAAGAAGTGCGGTCTTACTCTGGGGCCAAAAACATTCAGTACTTC.

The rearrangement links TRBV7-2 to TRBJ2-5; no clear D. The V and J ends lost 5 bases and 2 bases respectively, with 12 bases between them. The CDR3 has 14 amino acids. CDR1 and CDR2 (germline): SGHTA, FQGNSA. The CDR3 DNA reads TGTGCCAGCAGCCCCCGGTCCCATCAAGAGACCCAGTACTTC. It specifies CASSPRSHQETQYF. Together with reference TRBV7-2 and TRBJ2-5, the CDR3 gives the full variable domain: GAGVSQSPSNKVTEKGKDVELRCDPISGHTALYWYRQSLGQGLEFLIYFQGNSAPDKSGLPSDRFSAERTGGSVSTLTIQRTQQEDSAVYLCASSPRSHQETQYFGPGTRLLVL.